The 28 T cell receptor beta chains reported below all come from one sample, sequenced in a study of shared clonotypes between healthy human individuals (TCRdb year 2020). The library relied on the immunoSEQ multiplex PCR assay. TCRdb took this table from immuneACCESS and kept in-frame rearrangements with V and J called. Such tables lack part of the clones; where checked against another copy, unresolved V genes explain under half of the gap, and the rest is unexplained. The sample records hundreds of thousands of clones, about 74% of which are singletons. The ten largest account for approximately 1.7% of the sample. Sequenced sample: memory CD4+ T cells sorted from blood. This specimen's cell subset or site label, interpreted: CD45RA-negative fraction. The receptors were sampled from a woman aged 25 to 45 in good health.

J is TRBJ2-7 and V is TRBV6-5, with 10 bases identical to TRBD1. Unmatched junction bases numbered 2, after V lost 0 bases and J lost 3 bases. Germline V gene sequence: CDR1 MNHEY, CDR2 SVGAGI. This CDR3 spans 15 amino acids. The CDR3 sequence: CASSYSRTGGYEQYF. CDR3 coding DNA: TGTGCCAGCAGTTACTCGAGGACAGGGGGCTACGAGCAGTACTTC.

A remark on this clone: This specimen includes other DNA sequences encoding the same CDR3. The gene calls are TRBV5-1 and TRBJ2-3, with D possibly TRBD1 on 6 matching bases. Between the trimmed V and J ends, which lost 0 bases and 0 bases, there was a span of 11 bases. Germline values: CDR1 SGHRS, CDR2 YFSETQ. The CDR3 has 16 amino acids. The CDR3 loop is CASSLGSGASTDTQYF. The CDR3 nucleotides are TGCGCCAGCAGCTTGGGCTCAGGGGCCAGCACAGATACGCAGTATTTT.

The CDR3 loop is CASIRGQGYNEQFF. The CDR3 DNA reads as TGTGCCAGTATTCGCGGCCAGGGGTACAATGAGCAGTTCTTC. This chain connects TRBV19 to TRBJ2-1; the D gene is possibly TRBD1 (6 bases). In germline, CDR1 is LNHDA, CDR2 SQIVND (reference sequence). This CDR3 spans 14 amino acids. V lost 7 bases, J lost 4 bases, and 14 bases lay in between.

CDR3 sequence (DNA): TGTGCCAGCCTCCAACGGGGCAGGGCCTCCTATGGCTACACCTTC. This gives the protein CASLQRGRASYGYTF. The gene calls are TRBV28 and TRBJ1-2; D is perhaps TRBD1 (5 bases). V shed 8 bases and J shed 4 bases, with 20 bases lying between them. This CDR3 comprises 15 residues. CDR1 is MDHEN and CDR2 is SYDVKM in the germline V gene.

This clone turned up a few times. The rearrangement uses TRBV18 and TRBJ2-7; perhaps TRBD1 as D (6 bases). The V end lost 4 bases, the J end lost 3 bases, and 13 bases lay between the germline ends. Germline V CDR1 and CDR2: KGHSH, LQKENI. The CDR3 is made up of 14 amino acids. The DNA of the CDR3 is TGTGCCAGCTCACTTACAGGGTCCTACTACGAGCAGTACTTC. Translation gives CASSLTGSYYEQYF.

The J gene is TRBJ1-2, the V gene TRBV19; possible D gene TRBD1, 6 bases. V lost 6 bases, J lost 5 bases, and 28 bases lay in between. This CDR3 has 18 residues. Germline CDR1 is LNHDA and CDR2 is SQIVND (reference sequence). CDR3 in DNA: TGTGCCAGTAGCCGATGGGGGCAGCCGGAGGACCTTAAATATGGCTACACCTTC. It translates to CASSRWGQPEDLKYGYTF.

CDR3 protein: CSVRSSSRTKKGEQYF. The CDR3 coding sequence is TGCAGCGTTAGGAGCTCGTCGAGGACCAAAAAGGGAGAGCAGTACTTC. V and J are TRBV29-1 and TRBJ2-7; D ambiguous. Trimming shortened V by 5 bases and J by 7 bases, and 27 bases separated the two germline ends. CDR1 SQVTM and CDR2 ANQGSEA come from the germline V gene. CDR3 length: 16 amino acids.

This chain links TRBV28 with TRBJ1-1; 12 bases agree with TRBD1. The V gene's germline CDR1 is MDHEN and CDR2 SYDVKM. This CDR3 has 14 amino acids. V shed 6 bases, J shed 11 bases, and the junction held 10 bases outside the gene matches. CDR3 coding DNA: TGTGCCAGCAGGCCGGGACAGGGGGCATGGGTGGCTTTCTTT. The encoded protein is CASRPGQGAWVAFF.

This chain uses TRBV19 with TRBJ2-7; TRBD2 might be the D (8 bases). V dropped 2 bases and J dropped 5 bases, with 25 bases sitting between them. The germline V gene has CDR1 LNHDA and CDR2 SQIVND (reference sequence). CDR3 length: 18 amino acids. CDR3 nucleotide sequence: TGTGCCAGTAGTATATCATCCGGGGGGGCCGACAGGGTCCACGAGCAGTACTTC. Its protein is CASSISSGGADRVHEQYF.

The chain recombines TRBV7-3 with TRBJ2-5; 8 bases fit TRBD1. The CDR3 has 16 amino acids. V shed 2 bases and J 1 base; nucleotides not matched to a gene: 6. Germline loops: CDR1 SGHTA, CDR2 FQGTGA. The CDR3 coding sequence is TGTGCCAGCAGCTTAGGGGCAGGGGGCCTCCAAGAGACCCAGTACTTC. It specifies CASSLGAGGLQETQYF.

This clone has more than one count but fewer than ten. The rearrangement links TRBV28 to TRBJ2-1, with a weak D call TRBD2 (6 bases). Per germline, CDR1 MDHEN and CDR2 SYDVKM. CDR3 length: 16 amino acids. V was cut by 5 bases and J by 5 bases, with 19 bases left in between. CDR3 residues: CASSHLGQGGDNEQFF. DNA of the CDR3: TGTGCCAGCAGTCACCTGGGGCAGGGAGGCGACAATGAGCAGTTCTTC.

The chain is built from TRBV28 and TRBJ2-7; D call uncertain. V lost 3 bases and J 8 bases, leaving 8 bases between the germline ends. The germline V gene encodes CDR1 MDHEN and CDR2 SYDVKM. The CDR3 is 11 amino acids. The DNA of the CDR3 is TGTGCCAGCAGTTTCGGTGGGAAGCAGTACTTC. This encodes CASSFGGKQYF.

The J gene is TRBJ1-1, the V gene TRBV7-9; D is ambiguous. The CDR3 has 15 amino acids. Per germline, CDR1 SEHNR and CDR2 FQNEAQ (reference sequence). Trimming stripped 7 bases from V and 2 bases from J, with 17 bases between. CDR3 region: CASTQSGSINTEAFF. CDR3 nucleotide sequence: TGTGCCAGCACCCAATCGGGTTCGATTAACACTGAAGCTTTCTTT. Drawing the rest from reference TRBV7-9 and TRBJ1-1, the complete variable domain is DTGVSQNPRHKITKRGQNVTFRCDPISEHNRLYWYRQTLGQGPEFLTYFQNEAQLEKSRLLSDRFSAERPKGSFSTLEIQRTEQGDSAMYLCASTQSGSINTEAFFGQGTRLTVV.

The rearrangement uses TRBV2 and TRBJ2-1; 9 bases map to TRBD1. With V trimmed by 8 bases and J by 3 bases, 8 bases remained unmatched. Germline V gene data show CDR1 as SNHLY and CDR2 as FYNNEI. This CDR3 is 15 amino acids long. The DNA of the CDR3 is TGTGCCAGCCTCAACAGGGGGCATTTCTACAATGAGCAGTTCTTC. Amino acids: CASLNRGHFYNEQFF. Drawing the rest from reference TRBV2 and TRBJ2-1, the complete variable domain is EPEVTQTPSHQVTQMGQEVILRCVPISNHLYFYWYRQILGQKVEFLVSFYNNEISEKSEIFDDQFSVERPDGSNFTLKIRSTKLEDSAMYFCASLNRGHFYNEQFFGPGTRLTVL.

The chain has TRBV7-8 and TRBJ1-5; TRBD1 might be the D (5 bases). Germline CDR1 reads SGHVS; CDR2 reads FQNEAQ. Trimming shortened V by 5 bases and J by 0 bases, and 11 bases separated the two germline ends. The CDR3 contains 15 residues. The CDR3 DNA is TGTGCCAGCAGCGCCACAGGAAATAGCAATCAGCCCCAGCATTTT. It codes for CASSATGNSNQPQHF. The variable domain in full, completed from reference TRBV7-8 and TRBJ1-5, reads GAGVSQSPRYKVAKRGQDVALRCDPISGHVSLFWYQQALGQGPEFLTYFQNEAQLDKSGLPSDRFFAERPEGSVSTLKIQRTQQEDSAVYLCASSATGNSNQPQHFGDGTRLSIL.

This clone was counted at least ten times. This chain uses TRBV6-1 with TRBJ2-7; D is ambiguous. The germline V gene encodes CDR1 MNHNS and CDR2 SASEGT. V lost 4 bases, J lost 0 bases, and 7 bases lay in between. This CDR3 region has 13 residues. The CDR3 DNA reads as TGTGCCAGCAGTGTGTCTAACTCCTACGAGCAGTACTTC. This gives the protein CASSVSNSYEQYF.

The rearrangement joins TRBV5-1 to TRBJ2-3, with 7 positions matching TRBD2. J was trimmed by 5 bases and V by 4 bases; bases with no gene match: 7. Germline loops: CDR1 SGHRS, CDR2 YFSETQ. The CDR3 extends over 14 amino acids. The CDR3 DNA reads as TGCGCCAGCAGCCCCGGATGGGGGGGAGATACGCAGTATTTT. It codes for CASSPGWGGDTQYF.

This clone was observed a few times. The chain recombines TRBV7-9 with TRBJ1-4; D gene unclear. CDR1 SEHNR and CDR2 FQNEAQ come from the germline V gene (reference sequence). The germline V and J ends were trimmed by 6 bases and 8 bases, with 25 bases remaining between them. The length of the CDR3 is 17 residues. This CDR3 reads CASRHAQPGTDGEKLFF. In DNA, the CDR3 is TGTGCCAGCAGACATGCGCAGCCGGGAACCGATGGGGAAAAACTGTTTTTT.

This chain uses TRBV5-1 with TRBJ2-2, with 7 bases lining up with TRBD2. CDR3 size: 14 residues. Trimming removed 0 bases from V and 6 bases from J; junction bases left unmatched: 2. Germline-derived CDR1 and CDR2 are SGHRS and YFSETQ. The CDR3, as DNA: TGCGCCAGCAGCTTGGATGGGAGGGCCGGGGAGCTGTTTTTT. It codes for CASSLDGRAGELFF.

The rearrangement links TRBV5-6 to TRBJ2-7; either TRBD1 or TRBD2 may fit D (5 bases each). The CDR3 has 15 residues. Trimming shortened V by 3 bases and J by 2 bases, and 15 bases separated the two germline ends. Germline V gene sequence: CDR1 SGHDT, CDR2 YYEEEE. CDR3 nucleotides: TGTGCCAGCAGCTACGCACCGGGACGGACCTACGAGCAGTACTTC. Amino acids: CASSYAPGRTYEQYF.

This rearrangement joins TRBV19 to TRBJ1-2, with TRBD1 identical over 12 bases. CDR1 LNHDA and CDR2 SQIVND come from the germline V gene (reference sequence). Losses at the gene ends were 1 base for V and 4 bases for J; bases not matched to a gene: 10. The CDR3 sequence is 18 residues long. CDR3 DNA: TGTGCCAGTAGTATAGGGGGGACAGGGGGCGCCGCCATCTATGGCTACACCTTC. Its protein product is CASSIGGTGGAAIYGYTF.

This rearrangement joins TRBV5-1 to TRBJ2-7; 8 bases fit TRBD1. The J segment lost 6 bases and the V segment lost 3 bases, leaving 14 bases of the junction unmatched. This CDR3 is 16 amino acids long. CDR1 is SGHRS and CDR2 is YFSETQ in the germline V gene. CDR3 DNA sequence: TGCGCCAGCAGCTGGCAGGGGGCCGGAACCGCCAGCGAGCAGTACTTC. Amino acid sequence: CASSWQGAGTASEQYF.

The chain combines TRBV28 with TRBJ2-3; 9 bases match TRBD2. CDR1 and CDR2 from the germline V gene are MDHEN and SYDVKM. With 5 bases clipped from V and 4 bases from J, the junction kept 13 bases outside the gene matches. The CDR3 runs to 17 residues. The CDR3 region is CASSPRGSGRRADTQYF. In DNA form, the CDR3 reads TGTGCCAGCAGTCCAAGGGGTAGCGGGAGAAGGGCAGATACGCAGTATTTT.

The table lists this clone with a few counts. The chain links TRBV10-2 to TRBJ1-2; TRBD1 might be the D (5 bases). Germline CDR1 and CDR2: WSHSY and SAAADI. With 4 bases removed from V and 2 bases from J, the gap between germline ends came to 11 bases. The CDR3 covers 14 residues. CDR3 in DNA: TGCGCCAGCAGTGTTTCCAAGGGGAACTATGGCTACACCTTC. Its translation: CASSVSKGNYGYTF.

Regarding this clone: At the DNA level, this CDR3 is encoded by other sequences in the same sample as well. This rearrangement joins TRBV5-4 to TRBJ2-7; the match to TRBD2 covers 11 bases. Trimming cost V 4 bases and J 3 bases; bases outside gene matches: 6. This CDR3 contains 15 residues. Germline V gene data show CDR1 as SGHNT and CDR2 as YYREEE (reference sequence). The CDR3 region is CASSEPGLADYEQYF. The CDR3 region has the DNA TGTGCCAGCAGCGAACCGGGACTAGCGGACTACGAGCAGTACTTC.

This clone has a handful of counts. The chain carries TRBV7-2 and TRBJ2-5, with TRBD2 as a possible D gene (7 bases). The CDR3 runs 17 residues. Germline V gene data show CDR1 as SGHTA and CDR2 as FQGNSA. V was cut by 2 bases and J by 5 bases, with 21 bases left in between. This CDR3 reads CASSLNWGGGLTETQYF. As DNA, the CDR3 is TGTGCCAGCAGCTTAAATTGGGGAGGGGGACTCACGGAGACCCAGTACTTC. Drawing the rest from reference TRBV7-2 and TRBJ2-5, the complete variable domain is GAGVSQSPSNKVTEKGKDVELRCDPISGHTALYWYRQSLGQGLEFLIYFQGNSAPDKSGLPSDRFSAERTGGSVSTLTIQRTQQEDSAVYLCASSLNWGGGLTETQYFGPGTRLLVL.

The chain has TRBV27 and TRBJ2-3; no definite D call. This CDR3 contains 14 residues. Trimming stripped 5 bases from V and 0 bases from J, with 9 bases between. The germline V gene has CDR1 MNHEY and CDR2 SMNVEV (reference sequence). This chain's CDR3 is CASSLQVSTDTQYF. The CDR3 DNA sequence: TGTGCCAGCAGTCTCCAGGTTAGCACAGATACGCAGTATTTT.

The sample holds many counts of this clone. The gene calls are TRBV5-1 and TRBJ2-3, with 11 bases lining up with TRBD2. Germline V gene sequence: CDR1 SGHRS, CDR2 YFSETQ. The CDR3 length is 17 residues. With V trimmed by 4 bases and J by 4 bases, 11 bases remained unmatched. The CDR3 DNA is TGCGCCAGCAGCATACTCAACCTAGCGGGAGGACCAGATACGCAGTATTTT. Translation gives CASSILNLAGGPDTQYF.